These 30 T cell receptor beta chains originate from one sample sequenced in a study of neurological immune-mediated disorders. This sample's time point: longitudinal time-point 3. TCRdb independently ran MiXCR on the 5' RACE reads; one entry per CDR3 protein. The sample consists of 85,000 to 110,000 distinct CDR3 sequences, about a tenth of them appearing once. The sample comprised PBMCs. These receptor sequences come from a female donor with HTLV-1-associated myelopathy (HAM/TSP).

The chain joins TRBV5-5 to TRBJ2-3; 8 nucleotides line up with TRBD1. The CDR3 is 15 amino acids. V lost 4 bases, J lost 7 bases, and 11 bases stayed unmatched. Germline CDR1 and CDR2: SGHKS and YYEKEE (reference sequence). The CDR3, as DNA: TGTGCCAGCAGCGACCGGGACAGGTGGCCCTATACGCAGTATTTT. This sequence encodes CASSDRDRWPYTQYF.

This clonotype was seen many times. This chain joins TRBV12-3 or TRBV12-4 and TRBJ2-1; a weak D match, TRBD2 (5 bases). This CDR3 comprises 13 residues. Between the trimmed V and J ends, which lost 0 bases and 14 bases, there was a span of 14 bases. CDR3 loop: CASSLALARAEFF. For the CDR3, the DNA is TGTGCCAGCAGTTTAGCCCTAGCTAGGGCGGAGTTCTTC.

This clonotype was observed at least ten times. The chain is built from TRBV12-5 and TRBJ2-7; possible D gene TRBD2, 6 bases. The CDR3 is 16 residues long. CDR1 and CDR2 (germline): LGHNT, FRNRAP. V lost 0 bases, J lost 2 bases, and 14 bases lay in between. The CDR3 DNA is TGTGCTAGTGGTTTGGTCGCGGGGTTTGGTCCCTACGAGCAGTACTTC. It translates to CASGLVAGFGPYEQYF.

There are many counts of this clonotype. V is TRBV20-1 and J is TRBJ1-1, with TRBD1 matching 8 bases. The ends lost 0 bases at V and 4 bases at J; junction bases unmatched: 10. The germline gives CDR1 DFQATT, CDR2 SNEGSKA (reference sequence). The CDR3 contains 16 residues. CDR3 coding DNA: TGCAGTGCTAGAGATGAGGGCAGGGGGCGCGGCACTGAAGCTTTCTTT. Translation gives CSARDEGRGRGTEAFF.

This clonotype was counted many times. The rearrangement links TRBV4-2 to TRBJ1-5; D is undetermined. This CDR3 contains 14 residues. V was shortened by 0 bases and J by 5 bases, with 8 bases between the two germline ends. Germline CDR1 is LGHNA and CDR2 is YNFKEQ. CDR3 protein: CASSQDHGDQPQHF. The CDR3 coding sequence is TGTGCCAGCAGCCAAGATCACGGGGATCAGCCCCAGCATTTT.

This clonotype was seen many times. The V gene is TRBV20-1, the J gene TRBJ1-3; 7 bases agree with TRBD1. CDR1 and CDR2 from the germline V gene are DFQATT and SNEGSKA (reference sequence). V lost 1 base, J lost 4 bases, and 4 bases stayed unmatched. The CDR3 loop spans 14 amino acids. CDR3 loop: CSARARGDGNTIYF. In nucleotides, the CDR3 is TGCAGTGCTAGAGCCAGGGGGGACGGAAACACCATATATTTT.

This clonotype has at least ten counts. The CDR3 bases are TGTGCCAGCAGTTTATCCTTGCGGCAGGGAGGTAATGAGCAGTTCTTC. This codes for CASSLSLRQGGNEQFF. V is TRBV28 and J is TRBJ2-1; D might be TRBD2 (6 bases). V gave up 1 base and J gave up 7 bases, with 17 bases separating them. The CDR3 is 16 residues long. Germline values: CDR1 MDHEN, CDR2 SYDVKM.

V gene TRBV7-6 combines with J gene TRBJ1-2; 9 nucleotides align to TRBD1. Germline assignment: CDR1 SGHVS and CDR2 FNYEAQ. The CDR3 loop spans 15 amino acids. J was trimmed by 8 bases and V by 5 bases; bases with no gene match: 12. In nucleotides, the CDR3 is TGTGCCAGCAGCCCTAGGGGGTGGACAGGGGACGGCTACACCTTC. Translation: CASSPRGWTGDGYTF.

The V call is TRBV5-1, the J call TRBJ2-2; 7 nucleotides match TRBD2. CDR1 and CDR2 (germline): SGHRS, YFSETQ. The CDR3 loop spans 13 amino acids. DNA of the CDR3: TGCACAAGCAGCTTGGGAGGGCCCGGGGAGCTGTTTTTT. This translates into CTSSLGGPGELFF.

This clonotype was counted many times. V is TRBV4-1 and J is TRBJ1-4; 7 nucleotides align to TRBD1. Germline V gives CDR1 MGHRA, CDR2 YSYEKL. The CDR3 spans 15 residues. J lost 11 bases, V lost 1 base, and 10 bases had no gene match. This chain's CDR3 is CASSQAGRGFVKLFF. CDR3 DNA: TGCGCCAGCAGCCAAGCGGGCAGGGGGTTTGTCAAACTGTTTTTT.

This clonotype was seen repeatedly, ten times or more. This rearrangement joins TRBV5-4 to TRBJ2-2, with D perhaps matching TRBD1 (5 bases). This CDR3 spans 14 amino acids. In germline, CDR1 is SGHNT, CDR2 YYREEE (reference sequence). V lost 3 bases and J 6 bases, leaving 12 bases between the germline ends. The CDR3 bases are TGTGCCAGCAGCTCCCAGGGTTCTGCCGGGGAGCTGTTTTTT. Encoded protein: CASSSQGSAGELFF.

This clonotype was counted many times. The chain has TRBV5-1 and TRBJ2-5; weak D call: TRBD1 (6 bases). The CDR3 is 15 residues long. V was shortened by 0 bases and J by 5 bases, with 14 bases between the two germline ends. In germline, CDR1 is SGHRS, CDR2 YFSETQ. For the CDR3, the DNA is TGCGCCAGCAGCTTGGGGACAGCTCAGAGTGAGACCCAGTACTTC. Its protein is CASSLGTAQSETQYF.

At least ten counts were recorded for this clonotype. The J gene is TRBJ1-2, the V gene TRBV18; TRBD1 matches at 7 bases. Trimming at V came to 3 bases and at J to 10 bases, leaving 11 bases not matched to a gene. Germline-derived CDR1 and CDR2 are KGHSH and LQKENI. CDR3 length: 14 amino acids. The CDR3 bases are TGTGCCAGCTCACCGGACCGACAGGGACAAGTCTACACCTTC. Translation gives CASSPDRQGQVYTF.

This clonotype came up a few times. V usage is TRBV29-1 and J usage is TRBJ1-1; the D gene is possibly TRBD1 (5 bases). The V gene lost 1 base and the J gene lost 2 bases, with 11 bases spanning the gap. Germline V lookup: CDR1 SQVTM, CDR2 ANQGSEA. The CDR3 spans 14 residues. This chain's CDR3 is CSVEAGASNTEAFF. CDR3 coding DNA: TGCAGCGTTGAAGCCGGGGCGTCCAACACTGAAGCTTTCTTT.

This clonotype was picked up many times. This rearrangement joins TRBV5-1 to TRBJ1-6; D possibly corresponds to TRBD1 (5 bases). The CDR3 totals 14 residues. The ends were cut back, 4 bases at V and 10 bases at J, with 15 bases in the middle. The germline V gene encodes CDR1 SGHRS and CDR2 YFSETQ. The CDR3 nucleotides are TGCGCCAGCAGCCCGCAGGGTCCGGGATCACCCCTCCACTTT. It is translated as CASSPQGPGSPLHF.

This clonotype was detected ten times or more. The CDR3 protein is CASSLDWVILTDTQYF. The CDR3, as DNA: TGTGCCAGCAGCTTAGATTGGGTAATACTTACAGATACGCAGTATTTT. The V call is TRBV11-2, the J call TRBJ2-3; D uncertain. Germline V gene sequence: CDR1 SGHAT, CDR2 FQNNGV. The CDR3 runs 16 residues. The V end was cut by 0 bases, the J end by 3 bases, with 13 bases between.

This clonotype was recorded many times. The gene calls are TRBV5-1 and TRBJ1-3; the D is unclear. The CDR3 runs to 17 residues. V was cut by 1 base and J by 0 bases, with 14 bases left in between. CDR1 and CDR2 from the germline V gene are SGHRS and YFSETQ. This chain's CDR3 is CASSLSDYGSSGNTIYF. CDR3 bases: TGCGCCAGCAGCTTGAGCGATTATGGAAGCTCTGGAAACACCATATATTTT.

A remark on this clonotype: Being one base from a much bigger clone, this may be a read error. This chain links TRBV12-3 or TRBV12-4 with TRBJ2-2; D possibly uses TRBD1 or TRBD2 (5 bases each). The CDR3 has 16 amino acids. The CDR3 region is CVSMAGPLEYTGELFF. The CDR3 coding sequence is TGTGTCAGCATGGCAGGGCCACTAGAGTACACCGGGGAGCTGTTTTTT.

Many counts were recorded for this clonotype. This CDR3 reads CASSLEPGVIYEQYF. The CDR3, as DNA: TGTGCCAGCAGCTTAGAGCCAGGAGTAATCTACGAGCAGTACTTC. The genes are TRBV7-6 and TRBJ2-7; D uncertain. The germline V gene encodes CDR1 SGHVS and CDR2 FNYEAQ. V was clipped by 1 base and J by 3 bases, with 13 bases between them. This CDR3 is 15 amino acids long.

This clonotype came up a few times. The V call is TRBV25-1, the J call TRBJ2-7, with 8 bases identical to TRBD1. There are 13 residues in the CDR3. The germline V gene has CDR1 MGHDK and CDR2 SYGVNS. Trimming removed 4 bases from V and 5 bases from J; junction bases left unmatched: 4. Here the CDR3 DNA reads TGTGCCAGCAGTGGACAGGGGCCCCACGAGCAGTACTTC. As protein: CASSGQGPHEQYF.

The table lists this clonotype with many counts. The rearrangement uses TRBV6-2 or TRBV6-3 and TRBJ2-3; 12 bases match TRBD2. Unmatched junction bases numbered 5, after V lost 0 bases and J lost 4 bases. The germline CDR1 and CDR2 sequences are MNHEY and SVGEGT. CDR3 length: 17 amino acids. CDR3 nucleotide sequence: TGTGCCAGCAGTTACTCGCTACTAGCGGGGGGCGCAGATACGCAGTATTTT. Translating gives CASSYSLLAGGADTQYF.

This clonotype came up many times. V usage is TRBV5-1 and J usage is TRBJ2-1; D remains ambiguous. Germline V gene lookup returns CDR1 SGHRS and CDR2 YFSETQ. This CDR3 has 15 residues. V lost 4 bases and J 0 bases, leaving 11 bases between the germline ends. This CDR3 reads CASSPKTVSYNEQFF. The CDR3 DNA is TGCGCCAGCAGCCCCAAGACTGTCTCCTACAATGAGCAGTTCTTC.

This clonotype was seen only a few times. V is TRBV6-1 and J is TRBJ2-1, with TRBD2 identical over 12 bases. CDR3 length equals 14 residues. From germline, CDR1 is MNHNS and CDR2 SASEGT. Trimming at V came to 8 bases and at J to 7 bases, leaving 6 bases not matched to a gene. The CDR3 nucleotides are TGTGCCAGCCTTGGGACTAGCGGGTATAATGAGCAGTTCTTC. Residues: CASLGTSGYNEQFF.

With respect to this clonotype: An end of the junction differs from the germline gene, which may be a read error. This chain joins TRBV5-1 and TRBJ2-7, with D perhaps matching TRBD1 or TRBD2 (5 bases each). The CDR3 is 15 amino acids. In germline, CDR1 is SGHRS, CDR2 YFSETQ. The CDR3: CASSGASTDFGELYF. The CDR3 DNA reads as TGTGCCAGCAGCGGCGCGTCGACAGATTTTGGAGAGCTGTACTTC.

This clonotype was picked up many times. V and J are TRBV20-1 and TRBJ2-3, with a possible D match to TRBD2 (5 bases). The V gene's germline CDR1 is DFQATT and CDR2 SNEGSKA (reference sequence). V was pared by 0 bases and J by 2 bases, with 18 bases between. The CDR3 contains 17 residues. CDR3 in amino acids: CSARDRLLGSFTDTQYF. CDR3 nucleotide sequence: TGCAGTGCTAGAGATCGTTTATTGGGGAGCTTCACAGATACGCAGTATTTT.

The chain combines TRBV27 with TRBJ2-1; maybe TRBD1 (6 bases). CDR3 size: 12 residues. The V gene lost 6 bases and the J gene lost 15 bases, with 18 bases spanning the gap. Germline CDR1 reads MNHEY; CDR2 reads SMNVEV (reference sequence). The CDR3 here is CASSRMDSLRFF. CDR3 coding DNA: TGTGCCAGCAGCCGCATGGACAGCCTAAGGTTCTTC.

This clonotype appeared many times. The rearrangement links TRBV6-5 to TRBJ2-3; D gene unclear. V lost 1 base to trimming and J lost 0 bases, with 11 bases between them. Germline V gene data show CDR1 as MNHEY and CDR2 as SVGAGI. There are 16 residues in the CDR3. CDR3 sequence reads: CASSYWAVSSTDTQYF. CDR3 bases: TGTGCCAGCAGTTACTGGGCAGTGTCTAGCACAGATACGCAGTATTTT.

There are a few counts of this clonotype. The J gene is TRBJ1-2, the V gene TRBV5-1; possibly TRBD1 for D (6 bases). Trimming removed 3 bases from V and 3 bases from J, with 12 bases in between. Germline-derived CDR1 and CDR2 are SGHRS and YFSETQ. The CDR3 is 14 residues long. The CDR3 reads CASSWERGDYGYTF. In DNA, the CDR3 is TGCGCCAGCAGCTGGGAAAGGGGGGACTATGGCTACACCTTC.

This clonotype was counted many times. The chain joins TRBV20-1 to TRBJ1-1, with D hard to call. This CDR3 comprises 15 residues. The germline V gene encodes CDR1 DFQATT and CDR2 SNEGSKA (reference sequence). Trimming stripped 5 bases from V and 1 base from J, with 17 bases between. As DNA, the CDR3 is TGCAGTGCTTCACCGACCAGCCGGACGAACACTGAAGCTTTCTTT. Translated: CSASPTSRTNTEAFF.

This clonotype showed up many times. V usage is TRBV7-2 and J usage is TRBJ2-5, with D perhaps TRBD2 (5 bases). Germline CDR1 SGHTA, CDR2 FQGNSA. Trimming stripped 5 bases from V and 3 bases from J, with 13 bases between. The CDR3 is made up of 14 amino acids. CDR3: CASSPSRAEETQYF. The CDR3 DNA sequence: TGTGCCAGCAGCCCCTCTAGAGCGGAAGAGACCCAGTACTTC.